This TCR beta chain appears in the sequencing data of a study of post-analysis software for immune sequencing data. Study-level results: Compared against controls, patients with multiple sclerosis displayed significantly lower normalized Chao1 diversity.

Unique molecular identifiers had been added to the TCR beta cDNA libraries. A single record per CDR3 protein comes from TCRdb applying MiXCR to the PCR reads. The sample holds hundreds of thousands of distinct CDR3 sequences; roughly 30% are singletons and the top ten take around 0.56%. This clonotype has only a few counts. Its antigen remains unknown. The material sequenced was blood. This receptor was identified in a girl aged 10-17 years with multiple sclerosis.

CDR3 amino acids: CASSQERGTGNQPQHF. The CDR3 DNA follows: TGCGCCAGCAGCCAAGAGAGGGGGACAGGGAATCAGCCCCAGCATTTT. V usage is TRBV4-1 and J usage is TRBJ1-5; TRBD1 matches 9 bases. Germline values: CDR1 MGHRA, CDR2 YSYEKL. The CDR3 contains 16 residues. The J segment lost 4 bases and the V segment lost 0 bases, leaving 4 bases of the junction unmatched.